This note documents a single TCR beta chain sequence. Its antigen is not known. Division of CD4+ cells produced a CD45RA+ naive subset and a CD45RA-negative memory subset. The germline CDR1 and CDR2 sequences are SGHVS and FQNEAQ. Trimming shortened V by 5 bases and J by 0 bases, and 13 bases separated the two germline ends. The CDR3 is 16 residues long. The entry originates in a study of shared clonotypes between healthy human individuals. Sorted subsets were amplified in replicate PCRs using about 210 ng DNA, approximately 30,000 T cell genomes. The protocol was immunoSEQ multiplex PCR, while the TCRdb copy is restricted to in-frame clones and leaves out a portion. Of approximately 2.5 million clones listed, approximately 94% are singletons. Study-level results: Limited genetic and exposure-history diversity came from having few donors. Among a handful of donors, roughly 5% of naive CD4 clonotypes were found in common.

The sequence was obtained from a man aged 18 to 35 in good health. Some clones in this sample may be carry-over from other donors' samples. Sequenced sample: naive CD4+ T cells from PBMCs. Subset indicated: CD45RA+ positively selected. The V gene is TRBV7-8, the J gene TRBJ1-4; D might be TRBD1 (5 bases). The CDR3 coding sequence is TGTGCCAGCAGCGAAGGACTGGGGGCAACTAATGAAAAACTGTTTTTT. This gives the protein CASSEGLGATNEKLFF.